This T cell receptor beta chain was captured by sequencing in a study of T cells after posttransplantation cyclophosphamide. Findings and caveats of the study: Recipient CMV seropositivity and CMV reactivation strongly tracked TRB clonality. Later blood repertoires were often dominated by clones from the donor CD8+ memory compartment. Tissue-infiltrating T cells from skin or gut overlapped little with blood T cells.

Busulfan-fludarabine conditioning, marrow transplant, and cyclophosphamide on days +3 and +4 were administered. The ends lost 0 bases at V and 4 bases at J; junction bases unmatched: 2. CDR1 is SGHRS and CDR2 is YFSETQ in the germline V gene. CDR3 length: 14 residues. TCRdb's copy holds only in-frame clones and misses some; the assay was immunoSEQ multiplex PCR. Singletons are absent from the sample, which has approximately 6,000 clones. Remarks on this clone: What it recognizes is unknown.

The material was PBMCs, obtained after allogeneic stem cell transplant with posttransplant cyclophosphamide. The clonotype originates from a male patient over 55 who received an allogeneic stem cell transplant from a related donor, was CMV-positive, and had no GVHD. Some T cells may originate from the graft donor. The chain couples TRBV5-1 to TRBJ1-2; TRBD1 matches at 8 bases. In DNA, the CDR3 is TGCGCCAGCAGCTTGGGTACAGGGGGCTATGGCTACACCTTC. Its protein product is CASSLGTGGYGYTF. Supplemented by reference TRBV5-1 and TRBJ1-2, the full variable domain reads KAGVTQTPRYLIKTRGQQVTLSCSPISGHRSVSWYQQTPGQGLQFLFEYFSETQRNKGNFPGRFSGRQFSNSRSEMNVSTLELGDSALYLCASSLGTGGYGYTFGSGTRLTVV.